What follows describes a single T cell receptor (beta chain). The record originates from a study of blood T cell repertoires in COVID-19. Whole-study context: Sites in the United States, Italy and Spain provided acute and convalescent COVID-19 samples. Sample material is recorded as cDNA or gDNA derived from T cells, B-cell-depleted T cells, or PBMCs.

Clones were read by immunoSEQ multiplex PCR, and TCRdb kept only the in-frame ones, dropping some. Of some 150,000 clones detected, roughly 84% appear once; the ten largest clones hold 0.63%. Patients in Seattle were enrolled during active infection, then followed longitudinally. The germline gives CDR1 MNHEY, CDR2 SVGAGI. J was trimmed by 2 bases and V by 7 bases; bases with no gene match: 5. The CDR3 runs to 14 residues. The TCR originated in a man aged 55 to 69 with COVID-19, enrolled during active disease. The chain links TRBV6-5 to TRBJ2-7; 10 bases are a match to TRBD2. The sequenced sample was peripheral blood. The DNA of the CDR3 is TGTGCCAGCATCCTAGCGGGAGCAACCTACGAGCAGTACTTC. Its translation: CASILAGATYEQYF.